These 7 T cell receptor beta chains share one sample of origin, sequenced in a study of cytomegalovirus exposure and HLA in healthy donors. With 60 Vbeta and 13 Jbeta primers, the PCR was carried out. Repertoires were generated with immunoSEQ multiplex PCR, while TCRdb's copy carries only in-frame clones and drops some. The sample lists some 140,000 clones, about 79% occurring once. Sequences were obtained from PBMCs. These receptors came from a female donor in good health and CMV-seropositive.

This clone was seen more than once but under ten times. The chain links TRBV18 to TRBJ2-7; 7 nucleotides line up with TRBD1. CDR3 size: 15 residues. Germline trimming cut 0 bases from V and 7 bases from J; bases unmatched to any gene: 9. Germline CDR1 and CDR2: KGHSH and LQKENI. CDR3 coding DNA: TGTGCCAGCTCACCACCCCCAGGGGGTAGAGGTGAGCAGTACTTC. It specifies CASSPPPGGRGEQYF. The whole variable domain, filled in from reference TRBV18 and TRBJ2-7, reads NAGVMQNPRHLVRRRGQEARLRCSPMKGHSHVYWYRQLPEEGLKFMVYLQKENIIDESGMPKERFSAEFPKEGPSILRIQQVVRGDSAAYFCASSPPPGGRGEQYFGPGTRLTVT.

This clone came up once. The chain has TRBV4-2 and TRBJ1-1; D not certain. V lost 3 bases and J 3 bases, leaving 14 bases between the germline ends. Germline V gives CDR1 LGHNA, CDR2 YNFKEQ. The CDR3 consists of 15 residues. CDR3 nucleotide sequence: TGTGCCAGCAGCCAGCTAGGGTACGGGGACACTGAAGCTTTCTTT. Its protein product is CASSQLGYGDTEAFF.

The sample holds a few counts of this clone. The chain couples TRBV5-4 to TRBJ2-6; TRBD1 might be the D (6 bases). The length of the CDR3 is 15 residues. Germline V lookup: CDR1 SGHNT, CDR2 YYREEE (reference sequence). V shed 4 bases and J shed 3 bases, with 11 bases lying between them. The CDR3 DNA sequence: TGTGCCAGCAGCCTAGAGGGGGTTGGGGCCAACGTCCTGACTTTC. Encoded protein: CASSLEGVGANVLTF.

The chain couples TRBV27 to TRBJ2-3, with 9 bases identical to TRBD2. With 8 bases clipped from V and 1 base from J, the junction kept 7 bases outside the gene matches. The CDR3 is made up of 15 amino acids. Germline loops: CDR1 MNHEY, CDR2 SMNVEV (reference sequence). CDR3 amino acids: CASDLIAGGTDTQYF. The CDR3 region has the DNA TGTGCCAGCGACCTGATAGCGGGAGGCACAGATACGCAGTATTTT.

The chain is built from TRBV6-5 and TRBJ1-2; D ambiguous. The V end lost 7 bases, the J end lost 8 bases, and 14 bases lay between the germline ends. This CDR3 is 12 amino acids long. From germline, CDR1 is MNHEY and CDR2 SVGAGI. CDR3 in DNA: TGTGCCAGCAATTTGGACTCAAGCGGCTACACCTTC. Its protein product is CASNLDSSGYTF.

This chain connects TRBV12-5 to TRBJ2-7; possible D gene TRBD1, 5 bases. V lost 3 bases, J lost 3 bases, and 12 bases lay in between. The CDR3 covers 14 residues. The germline CDR1 and CDR2 sequences are LGHNT and FRNRAP. The CDR3 DNA reads as TGTGCTAGTGGTTTCGGTCAGGGTGGCTACGAGCAGTACTTC. It yields the protein CASGFGQGGYEQYF. The full variable domain, with the rest looked up from reference TRBV12-5 and TRBJ2-7, is DARVTQTPRHKVTEMGQEVTMRCQPILGHNTVFWYRQTMMQGLELLAYFRNRAPLDDSGMPKDRFSAEMPDATLATLKIQPSEPRDSAVYFCASGFGQGGYEQYFGPGTRLTVT.

This sequence joins TRBV29-1 and TRBJ2-1; the D gene is possibly TRBD1 (5 bases). This CDR3 is 12 amino acids long. Germline CDR1 is SQVTM and CDR2 is ANQGSEA. Trimming pared 3 bases from V and 5 bases from J, leaving 8 bases between. The CDR3: CSVDPRDNEQFF. CDR3 nucleotide sequence: TGCAGCGTTGACCCCAGGGACAATGAGCAGTTCTTC.